What follows are 22 T cell receptor beta chains derived from one specimen sequenced in a study of blood T cell repertoires in COVID-19. Only in-frame clones appear in the TCRdb table, and some are missing; sequencing was by immunoSEQ multiplex PCR. The repertoire holds about 88,000 clones, with around 90% as singletons. Sequenced sample: peripheral blood. The origin of the receptors is a male donor with acute or convalescent COVID-19.

The chain joins TRBV30 to TRBJ2-3; 10 bases line up with TRBD2. This CDR3 is built from 17 residues. The V gene's germline CDR1 is GTSNPN and CDR2 SVGIG (reference sequence). Trimming cost V 1 base and J 0 bases; bases outside gene matches: 7. The CDR3 loop reads CAWSGASGGASTDTQYF. CDR3 DNA: TGTGCCTGGAGTGGGGCTAGCGGGGGAGCTAGCACAGATACGCAGTATTTT.

The chain recombines TRBV30 with TRBJ1-1, with a weak D call TRBD1 (6 bases). Per the germline V gene, CDR1 is GTSNPN and CDR2 is SVGIG (reference sequence). Trimming shortened V by 2 bases and J by 10 bases, and 14 bases separated the two germline ends. The CDR3 spans 12 residues. The CDR3 bases are TGTGCCTGGAGTCTCCGGACAGCGAGAGCTTTCTTT. Protein sequence: CAWSLRTARAFF.

The chain has TRBV7-8 and TRBJ2-5; 10 bases match TRBD2. After removal of 1 base from V and 4 bases from J, the junction contained 6 bases not matched to a gene. CDR3 size: 16 residues. The germline V gene encodes CDR1 SGHVS and CDR2 FQNEAQ. The CDR3 bases are TGTGCCAGCAGCTTAGATTCTAGCGGGGGAGGAGAGACCCAGTACTTC. It translates to CASSLDSSGGGETQYF. The full variable domain, completed using reference TRBV7-8 and TRBJ2-5, is GAGVSQSPRYKVAKRGQDVALRCDPISGHVSLFWYQQALGQGPEFLTYFQNEAQLDKSGLPSDRFFAERPEGSVSTLKIQRTQQEDSAVYLCASSLDSSGGGETQYFGPGTRLLVL.

This rearrangement joins TRBV7-8 to TRBJ2-3, with a possible D match to TRBD1 (6 bases). Germline V gene lookup returns CDR1 SGHVS and CDR2 FQNEAQ. This CDR3 has 14 amino acids. The V gene lost 5 bases and the J gene lost 0 bases, with 9 bases spanning the gap. CDR3: CASSRQASTDTQYF. CDR3 DNA: TGTGCCAGCAGCCGACAGGCGAGCACAGATACGCAGTATTTT. Filled out from reference TRBV7-8 and TRBJ2-3, the complete variable domain reads GAGVSQSPRYKVAKRGQDVALRCDPISGHVSLFWYQQALGQGPEFLTYFQNEAQLDKSGLPSDRFFAERPEGSVSTLKIQRTQQEDSAVYLCASSRQASTDTQYFGPGTRLTVL.

The CDR3 protein is CASTHVGENLYNSPLHF. The CDR3, as DNA: TGTGCCAGCACCCACGTCGGGGAAAACCTCTATAATTCACCCCTCCACTTT. This chain joins TRBV6-4 and TRBJ1-6; unclear D gene. CDR3 length: 17 residues. Trimming removed 7 bases at V and 3 bases at J, with 19 bases between. Per the germline V gene, CDR1 is MRHNA and CDR2 is SNTAGT.

CDR3 residues: CASSRPTAETQYF. The CDR3 DNA is TGTGCCAGCAGCCGACCGACAGCAGAGACCCAGTACTTC. The chain employs TRBV7-8 and TRBJ2-5; weak D call: TRBD1 (5 bases). Germline V gene data show CDR1 as SGHVS and CDR2 as FQNEAQ. The CDR3 contains 13 residues. V lost 5 bases and J 4 bases, leaving 11 bases between the germline ends.

This clone has a handful of counts. For the CDR3, the DNA is TGCGCCAGCAGCGACAGGGGGCTCAATTCACCCCTCCACTTT. This encodes CASSDRGLNSPLHF. The V gene is TRBV5-1, the J gene TRBJ1-6; the match to TRBD1 covers 10 bases. Germline V gene lookup returns CDR1 SGHRS and CDR2 YFSETQ. There are 14 residues in the CDR3. V dropped 4 bases and J dropped 7; count of bases not matched to a gene: 2.

This clone was recorded once. This chain uses TRBV6-6 with TRBJ1-6; D might be TRBD1 (6 bases). The V gene's germline CDR1 is MNHNY and CDR2 SVGAGI (reference sequence). V was trimmed by 5 bases and J by 9 bases, leaving 14 bases between them. CDR3 length: 14 residues. In DNA, the CDR3 is TGTGCCAGCAGTCCACAGGGCGGTACTTCACCCCTCCACTTT. Protein: CASSPQGGTSPLHF.

The chain uses TRBV6-1 and TRBJ2-5; D call uncertain. The V gene lost 3 bases and the J gene lost 2 bases, with 13 bases spanning the gap. Germline V CDR1 and CDR2: MNHNS, SASEGT. The CDR3 extends over 15 amino acids. The CDR3 bases are TGTGCCAGCAGTGAGGGTTATAGACAACAAGAGACCCAGTACTTC. The encoded protein is CASSEGYRQQETQYF.

The chain carries TRBV11-2 and TRBJ2-5, with 8 bases matching TRBD2. Germline V CDR1 and CDR2: SGHAT, FQNNGV. This CDR3 contains 14 residues. Unmatched junction bases numbered 7, after V lost 5 bases and J lost 5 bases. CDR3 sequence reads: CASSRGGWEETQYF. The DNA of the CDR3 is TGTGCCAGCAGCCGCGGGGGGTGGGAGGAGACCCAGTACTTC.

The rearrangement joins TRBV25-1 to TRBJ2-7; 8 nucleotides match TRBD1. Germline V gene lookup returns CDR1 MGHDK and CDR2 SYGVNS. This CDR3 is built from 13 residues. Losses at the gene ends were 6 bases for V and 2 bases for J; bases not matched to a gene: 3. The CDR3 nucleotides are TGTGCCAGCAGATCGGACAGGGCCTACGAGCAGTACTTC. Its protein product is CASRSDRAYEQYF.

This clone was counted a few times. J is TRBJ2-1 and V is TRBV5-1, with 7 bases matching TRBD2. V gave up 4 bases and J gave up 8 bases; unmatched junction bases: 15. The CDR3 has 16 amino acids. The germline V gene encodes CDR1 SGHRS and CDR2 YFSETQ. CDR3 coding DNA: TGCGCCAGCAGCCCAACTCCTGGACTAGGCAACGATGAGCAGTTCTTC. Encoded protein: CASSPTPGLGNDEQFF.

J is TRBJ1-2 and V is TRBV7-3; possible D gene TRBD1, 5 bases. The length of the CDR3 is 14 residues. In germline, CDR1 is SGHTA, CDR2 FQGTGA. V gave up 5 bases and J gave up 6 bases, with 16 bases separating them. CDR3 sequence reads: CASSPARDSDGYTF. CDR3 DNA sequence: TGTGCCAGCAGCCCCGCTCGAGACAGCGATGGCTACACCTTC.

This clone appeared a single time. The V gene is TRBV14, the J gene TRBJ2-1, with a possible D match to TRBD1 (6 bases). The CDR3 runs to 13 residues. V lost 1 base and J 7 bases, leaving 8 bases between the germline ends. Germline assignment: CDR1 SGHDN and CDR2 FVKESK. The CDR3 nucleotides are TGTGCCAGCAGCCAAGTTAGGGGGAATGAGCAGTTCTTC. Its translation is CASSQVRGNEQFF.

This clone was recorded once. The chain has TRBV15 and TRBJ2-7; the match to TRBD1 covers 8 bases. The CDR3 runs to 15 residues. From germline, CDR1 is LNHNV and CDR2 YYDKDF (reference sequence). J gave up 6 bases and V 1 base, and 8 bases lay outside the gene matches. This CDR3 reads CATSRGTGGKGEQYF. CDR3 nucleotides: TGTGCCACCAGCAGAGGTACAGGGGGGAAGGGCGAGCAGTACTTC.

The gene calls are TRBV19 and TRBJ2-7, with 11 positions matching TRBD1. CDR1 and CDR2 from the germline V gene are LNHDA and SQIVND (reference sequence). The CDR3 covers 15 residues. V was clipped by 6 bases and J by 5 bases; unmatched bases: 9. CDR3 sequence (DNA): TGTGCCAGTAGCCGGACAGGGGGCATAGGGGACGAGCAGTACTTC. As protein: CASSRTGGIGDEQYF.

The chain combines TRBV19 with TRBJ2-1, with TRBD2 matching 11 bases. The CDR3 spans 16 residues. The junction had 9 bases not matched to a gene; V was cut back by 4 bases and J by 7 bases. The germline V gene encodes CDR1 LNHDA and CDR2 SQIVND (reference sequence). The CDR3: CASSSLAGGKKNEQFF. The CDR3 DNA follows: TGTGCCAGTAGTAGCCTAGCGGGGGGAAAGAAAAATGAGCAGTTCTTC.

The chain employs TRBV7-9 and TRBJ2-5, with 8 bases that match TRBD2. The CDR3 sequence is 15 residues long. Germline CDR1 SEHNR, CDR2 FQNEAQ (reference sequence). J gave up 0 bases and V 1 base, and 1 base lay outside the gene matches. CDR3 coding DNA: TGTGCCAGCAGCTTAGGTAGCGGGGACCAAGAGACCCAGTACTTC. Its translation: CASSLGSGDQETQYF.

The chain is built from TRBV5-4 and TRBJ2-1; TRBD1 agrees at 8 bases. From germline, CDR1 is SGHNT and CDR2 YYREEE (reference sequence). The CDR3 length is 15 residues. The trim removed 0 bases at V and 5 bases at J, leaving 4 bases unmatched. In DNA form, the CDR3 reads TGTGCCAGCAGCTTGGGAACGGACAGGGACAATGAGCAGTTCTTC. Translated, it gives CASSLGTDRDNEQFF.

The rearrangement joins TRBV7-9 to TRBJ1-6, with D maybe TRBD1 (5 bases). The V gene's germline CDR1 is SEHNR and CDR2 FQNEAQ (reference sequence). The CDR3 has 18 amino acids. V lost 5 bases, J lost 3 bases, and 20 bases lay in between. CDR3 nucleotide sequence: TGTGCCAGCAGCAGGCCCGACAGCTTCAGGAACTATAATTCACCCCTCCACTTT. This translates into CASSRPDSFRNYNSPLHF.

The V call is TRBV27, the J call TRBJ2-7, with 7 bases that match TRBD1. This CDR3 region has 15 residues. V gave up 1 base and J gave up 2 bases; unmatched junction bases: 5. Germline CDR1 reads MNHEY; CDR2 reads SMNVEV (reference sequence). This chain's CDR3 is CASSLYPQGAYEQYF. The CDR3 bases are TGTGCCAGCAGTTTATACCCTCAGGGGGCCTACGAGCAGTACTTC.

The V and J genes are TRBV30 and TRBJ2-2; no clear D. This CDR3 is built from 13 residues. CDR1 is GTSNPN and CDR2 is SVGIG in the germline V gene (reference sequence). V lost 0 bases, J lost 6 bases, and 8 bases lay in between. The CDR3 loop is CAWSVPGPGELFF. In nucleotides, the CDR3 is TGTGCCTGGAGTGTTCCTGGGCCCGGGGAGCTGTTTTTT. The full variable domain, completed using reference TRBV30 and TRBJ2-2, is SQTIHQWPATLVQPVGSPLSLECTVEGTSNPNLYWYRQAAGRGLQLLFYSVGIGQISSEVPQNLSASRPQDRQFILSSKKLLLSDSGFYLCAWSVPGPGELFFGEGSRLTVL.